This is a list of T cell receptor beta chains from one sample in a study of shared clonotypes between healthy human individuals. Sequencing used immunoSEQ multiplex PCR; TCRdb keeps in-frame clones, though not all of them. The sample lists under 2.5 million clones; 85% to 95% were seen once. The sequenced sample consisted of naive CD4+ T cells from PBMCs. These receptor sequences come from a man between 18 and 35 years old in good health. Some clones in this sample may be carry-over from other donors' samples. Each CDR3 is given with its conserved first and last residue. A D gene is named only where the DNA matches it firmly. A clone size is listed for some rows: how often the clone was seen (once, few, many), or a class if it is expanded.

d_call,clone_size,v_call,cdr3_length,j_call,cdr3_aa,cdr3_nt
NA,NA,TRBV27,13,TRBJ1-2,CASSLGIRGGYTF,TGTGCCAGCAGTTTAGGAATTCGGGGAGGCTACACCTTC
NA,NA,TRBV6-6,12,TRBJ2-1,CAIGISYNEQFF,TGTGCCATCGGGATTTCCTACAATGAGCAGTTCTTC
NA,NA,TRBV6-1,12,TRBJ2-1,CATIGWGDEQFF,TGTGCCACCATAGGATGGGGGGATGAGCAGTTCTTC
NA,NA,TRBV6-5,13,TRBJ2-7,CASSPTGARGTYF,TGTGCCAGCAGCCCCACCGGGGCGCGAGGTACTTACTTC
NA,NA,TRBV5-1,12,TRBJ1-2,CASSLADRGYTF,TGCGCCAGCAGCTTGGCAGATCGCGGCTACACCTTC
NA,once,TRBV11-2,14,TRBJ1-2,CASRPIGGEFGYTF,TGTGCCAGCAGACCAATCGGGGGAGAGTTCGGCTACACCTTC
NA,NA,TRBV5-1,13,TRBJ2-5,CASSLGLGETQYF,TGCGCCAGCAGCTTGGGACTTGGGGAGACCCAGTACTTC
NA,few,TRBV6-5,14,TRBJ1-1,CASSYLPGPTEAFF,TGTGCCAGCAGTTACTTGCCAGGGCCCACTGAAGCTTTCTTT
NA,NA,TRBV27,16,TRBJ1-1,CASSLSVGGRNTEAFF,TGTGCCAGCAGTTTATCCGTGGGAGGGCGAAACACTGAAGCTTTCTTT
TRBD2,NA,TRBV7-6,17,TRBJ2-7,CASSFGVLAESSYEQYF,TGTGCCAGCAGCTTTGGGGTACTAGCGGAGAGCTCCTACGAGCAGTACTTC
NA,few,TRBV27,13,TRBJ1-1,CASSLVGPTEAFF,TGTGCCAGCAGTTTGGTCGGCCCCACTGAAGCTTTCTTT
TRBD1,once,TRBV5-1,13,TRBJ1-1,CASSLQGGTEAFF,TGCGCCAGCAGCTTGCAGGGGGGGACTGAAGCTTTCTTT
NA,NA,TRBV7-9,13,TRBJ2-3,CASSLLFTDTQYF,TGTGCCAGCAGCTTGCTATTCACAGATACGCAGTATTTT